The 10 T cell receptor beta chains in this list originate from one sample, sequenced in a study of TIL therapy for anti-PD-1-resistant metastatic lung cancer. The time point was: pre-treatment sample, taken before nivolumab and TIL therapy. This was the immunoSEQ v3 assay. Libraries were prepared by immunoSEQ multiplex PCR; TCRdb keeps only in-frame clonotypes and omits some of them. This table holds around 55,000 clones, about 81% found once. This specimen consisted of blood, obtained at baseline. The receptors here all came from a person between 25 and 79 years old with non-small cell lung cancer.

The genes are TRBV6-5 and TRBJ1-1; D unresolved. Germline-derived CDR1 and CDR2 are MNHEY and SVGAGI. V was trimmed by 2 bases and J by 1 base, leaving 8 bases between them. The CDR3 extends over 14 amino acids. This CDR3 reads CASSYLRRNTEAFF. CDR3 coding DNA: TGTGCCAGCAGTTACCTCCGGCGGAACACTGAAGCTTTCTTT.

V gene TRBV6-1 combines with J gene TRBJ2-3; D is uncertain. This CDR3 contains 15 residues. V was clipped by 2 bases and J by 6 bases, with 15 bases between them. Germline V gives CDR1 MNHNS, CDR2 SASEGT. The CDR3 spells CASSEKPSARDTQYF. CDR3 DNA sequence: TGTGCCAGCAGTGAAAAGCCCTCCGCGAGGGATACGCAGTATTTT.

CDR3 protein: CASSDQAWGDTEAFF. The DNA for the CDR3 is TGCGCCAGCAGTGACCAGGCCTGGGGGGACACTGAAGCTTTCTTT. This sequence joins TRBV10-2 and TRBJ1-1; D may be TRBD1 (5 bases). This CDR3 spans 15 amino acids. CDR1 is WSHSY, CDR2 SAAADI, per germline. V shed 3 bases and J shed 3 bases, with 14 bases lying between them.

This clone has a handful of counts. The chain has TRBV6-5 and TRBJ2-1; no clear D gene. CDR3 length equals 12 residues. The germline V gene encodes CDR1 MNHEY and CDR2 SVGAGI. The V end was cut by 5 bases, the J end by 7 bases, with 9 bases between. The CDR3: CASSRGRNEQFF. In nucleotides, the CDR3 is TGTGCCAGCAGTAGAGGACGGAATGAGCAGTTCTTC.

This chain uses TRBV28 with TRBJ2-1; the D gene is possibly TRBD2 (5 bases). The CDR3 covers 14 residues. Germline V gene sequence: CDR1 MDHEN, CDR2 SYDVKM. Trimming cost V 3 bases and J 3 bases, with 9 bases left between them. CDR3 bases: TGTGCCAGCAGTTTCCAGCGGCGCTACAATGAGCAGTTCTTC. Translation gives CASSFQRRYNEQFF.

This sequence joins TRBV5-1 and TRBJ2-5; TRBD2 matches 7 bases. There are 15 residues in the CDR3. The germline gives CDR1 SGHRS, CDR2 YFSETQ. Trimming took 0 bases from V and 0 from J; bases not matched to a gene: 2. The CDR3 DNA reads TGCGCCAGCAGCTTGGGGGACTACAACCAAGAGACCCAGTACTTC. It specifies CASSLGDYNQETQYF.

This chain uses TRBV4-2 with TRBJ2-2; D may be TRBD1 or TRBD2 (5 bases each). The ends were cut back, 0 bases at V and 8 bases at J, with 19 bases in the middle. Germline lookup yields CDR1 LGHNA and CDR2 YNFKEQ. This CDR3 is built from 17 residues. The CDR3 loop is CASSQDLGTQKMGELFF. The CDR3 region has the DNA TGTGCCAGCAGCCAAGATCTCGGGACCCAAAAGATGGGGGAGCTGTTTTTT.

The rearrangement joins TRBV2 to TRBJ2-5; a weak D match, TRBD1 (6 bases). The CDR3 totals 16 residues. Trimming took 2 bases from V and 1 from J, leaving 14 bases between them. The germline V gene has CDR1 SNHLY and CDR2 FYNNEI. CDR3 loop: CASSELRGRGQETQYF. The CDR3 bases are TGTGCCAGCAGTGAATTACGCGGCAGGGGCCAAGAGACCCAGTACTTC.

CDR3 sequence: CASSVGGFANTGELFF. The CDR3 region has the DNA TGTGCCAGCAGCGTAGGGGGATTCGCGAACACCGGGGAGCTGTTTTTT. The gene calls are TRBV9 and TRBJ2-2, with D hard to call. The germline gives CDR1 SGDLS, CDR2 YYNGEE. The CDR3 runs 16 residues. V lost 0 bases, J lost 0 bases, and 9 bases lay in between.

The rearrangement joins TRBV3-1 (or the pseudogene TRBV3-2) to TRBJ1-1; D remains ambiguous. The CDR3 covers 15 residues. Per germline, CDR1 LGHDT and CDR2 YNNKEL (reference sequence). V lost 0 bases and J lost 1, with 9 bases in between. As DNA, the CDR3 is TGTGCCAGCAGCCAAGATTTGGGAAGGAACACTGAAGCTTTCTTT. Translation gives CASSQDLGRNTEAFF.